This T cell receptor (beta chain) was captured by sequencing in a study of T cell changes during pregnancy in multiple sclerosis (dated by TCRdb to the late 2010s). Describing the broader study: Changes in the T cell repertoire over the course of pregnancy were examined in this study in women with multiple sclerosis.

The library was made by the immunoSEQ multiplex PCR assay. Drawn from immuneACCESS, this table holds only the in-frame rearrangements with V and J called that TCRdb kept. Clones are partly lost; checked studies trace under half to an unresolved V gene and leave the rest unexplained. This sample has tens of thousands of clones in its table, and around 93% of those were observed once. Together, the top ten hold about 2.5% of the sample. The CDR3 starts with the cysteine, ends with the phenylalanine, and has 14 residues. The only DNA kept is the CDR3, 42 bases in frame from the first base. V lost 3 bases and J lost 7 bases, and the count of bases not matched to a germline gene is 6. The germline V gene yields SGHRS for CDR1 and YFSETQ for CDR2. As for this clone: Its antigen target is currently unknown. No qualities accompany the bases; no much larger clone lies one base away.

Here the chain combines TRBV5-1 and TRBJ1-1, with 10 bases matching TRBD1. The material sequenced was peripheral blood, taken in the second trimester of pregnancy. This TCR derives from a female donor with multiple sclerosis, enrolled in a pregnancy study. The DNA is as follows: TGCGCCAGCAGCTCGAGACAGGGGGCAAATGAAGCTTTCTTT. Its translation is CASSSRQGANEAFF.